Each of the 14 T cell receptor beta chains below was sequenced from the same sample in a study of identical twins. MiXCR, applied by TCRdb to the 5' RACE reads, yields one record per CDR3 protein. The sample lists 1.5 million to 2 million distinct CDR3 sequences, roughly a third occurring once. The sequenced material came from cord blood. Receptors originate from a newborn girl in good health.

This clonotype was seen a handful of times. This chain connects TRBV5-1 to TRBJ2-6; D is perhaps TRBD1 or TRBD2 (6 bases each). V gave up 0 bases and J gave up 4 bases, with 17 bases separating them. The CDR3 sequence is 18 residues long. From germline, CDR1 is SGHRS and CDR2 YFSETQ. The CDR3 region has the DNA TGCGCCAGCAGCTTGGATGTTCGGGGGCTGAGGGGGGCCAACGTCCTGACTTTC. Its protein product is CASSLDVRGLRGANVLTF.

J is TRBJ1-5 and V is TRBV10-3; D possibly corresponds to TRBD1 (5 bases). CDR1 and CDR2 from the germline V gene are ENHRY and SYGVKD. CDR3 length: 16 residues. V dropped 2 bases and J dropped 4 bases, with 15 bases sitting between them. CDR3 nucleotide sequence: TGTGCCATCAGTGAGAAGCAGGGTATACTTAATCAGCCCCAGCATTTT. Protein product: CAISEKQGILNQPQHF.

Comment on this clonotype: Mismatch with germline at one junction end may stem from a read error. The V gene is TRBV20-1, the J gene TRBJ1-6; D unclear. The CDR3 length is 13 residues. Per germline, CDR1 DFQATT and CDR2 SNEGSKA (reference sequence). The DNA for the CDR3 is TGCAGTGCCCAGGTGACCCTAAATTCACCCCCCCACTTT. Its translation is CSAQVTLNSPPHF.

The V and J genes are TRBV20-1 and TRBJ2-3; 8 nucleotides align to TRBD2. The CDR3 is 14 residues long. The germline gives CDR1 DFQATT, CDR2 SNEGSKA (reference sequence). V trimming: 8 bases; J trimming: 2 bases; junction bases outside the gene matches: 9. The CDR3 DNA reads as TGCAGTTCACAAGCGGGGGTCCTCACAGATACGCAGTATTTT. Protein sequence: CSSQAGVLTDTQYF.

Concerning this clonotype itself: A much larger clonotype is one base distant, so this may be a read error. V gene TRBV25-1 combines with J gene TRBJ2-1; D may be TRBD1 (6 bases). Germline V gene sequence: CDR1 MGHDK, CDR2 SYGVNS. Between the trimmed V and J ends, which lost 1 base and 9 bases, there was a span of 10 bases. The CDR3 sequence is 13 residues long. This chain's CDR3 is CASSEFGQSEQFF. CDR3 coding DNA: TGTGCCAGCAGTGAATTTGGACAGTCTGAGCAGTTCTTC.

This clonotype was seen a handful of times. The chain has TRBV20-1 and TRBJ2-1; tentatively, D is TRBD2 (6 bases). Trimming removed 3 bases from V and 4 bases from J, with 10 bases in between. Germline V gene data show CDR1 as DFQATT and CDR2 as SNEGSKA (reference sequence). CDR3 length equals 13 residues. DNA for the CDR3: TGCAGTGCTAGCGGGAGCTTATACAATGAGCAGTTCTTC. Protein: CSASGSLYNEQFF.

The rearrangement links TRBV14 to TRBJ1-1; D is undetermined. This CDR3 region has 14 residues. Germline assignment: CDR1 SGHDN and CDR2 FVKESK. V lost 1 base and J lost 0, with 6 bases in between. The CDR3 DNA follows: TGTGCCAGCAGCCAAGTGCCCCTGAACACTGAAGCTTTCTTT. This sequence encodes CASSQVPLNTEAFF.

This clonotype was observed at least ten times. The CDR3 nucleotides read TGCAGCGTGCCCGGGACTAGCGGGCTTCTCAATGAGCAGTTCTTC. Protein sequence: CSVPGTSGLLNEQFF. The chain links TRBV29-1 to TRBJ2-1, with 12 bases lining up with TRBD2. The CDR3 is 15 residues long. V shed 6 bases and J 6 bases; nucleotides not matched to a gene: 9. Germline V gene lookup returns CDR1 SQVTM and CDR2 ANQGSEA.

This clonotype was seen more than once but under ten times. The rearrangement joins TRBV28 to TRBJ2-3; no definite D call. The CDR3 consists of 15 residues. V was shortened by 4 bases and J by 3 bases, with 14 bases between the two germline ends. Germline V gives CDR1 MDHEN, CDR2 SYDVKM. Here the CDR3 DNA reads TGTGCCAGCAGTTCCCCTTTCGGGCAAACAGATACGCAGTATTTT. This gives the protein CASSSPFGQTDTQYF.

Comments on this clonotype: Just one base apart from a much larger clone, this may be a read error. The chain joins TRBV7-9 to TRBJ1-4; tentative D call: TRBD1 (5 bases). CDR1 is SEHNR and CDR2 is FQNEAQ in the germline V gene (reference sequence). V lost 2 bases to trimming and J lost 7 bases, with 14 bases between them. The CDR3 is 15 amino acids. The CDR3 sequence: CASSLSGIDSEKLFF. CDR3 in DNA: TGTGCCAGCAGCTTAAGTGGGATCGACAGTGAAAAACTGTTTTTT.

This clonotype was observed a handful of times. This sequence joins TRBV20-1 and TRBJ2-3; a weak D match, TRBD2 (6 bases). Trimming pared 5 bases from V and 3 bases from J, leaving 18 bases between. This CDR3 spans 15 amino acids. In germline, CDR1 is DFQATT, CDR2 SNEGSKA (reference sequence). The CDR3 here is CSAARGYGRTDTQYF. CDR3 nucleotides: TGCAGTGCTGCCCGTGGGTATGGGAGGACAGATACGCAGTATTTT.

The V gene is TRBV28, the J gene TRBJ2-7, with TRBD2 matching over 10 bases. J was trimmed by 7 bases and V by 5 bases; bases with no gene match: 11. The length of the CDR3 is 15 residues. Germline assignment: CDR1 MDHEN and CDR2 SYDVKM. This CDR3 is CASSLQREGHNEQYF. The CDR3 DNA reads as TGTGCCAGCAGTCTCCAGCGGGAGGGTCACAATGAGCAGTACTTC.

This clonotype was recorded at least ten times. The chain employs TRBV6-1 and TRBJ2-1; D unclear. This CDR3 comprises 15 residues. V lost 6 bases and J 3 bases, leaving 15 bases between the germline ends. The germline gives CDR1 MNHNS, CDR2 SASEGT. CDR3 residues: CASSRPTQIYNEQFF. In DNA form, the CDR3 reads TGTGCCAGCAGCCGGCCCACACAAATCTACAATGAGCAGTTCTTC.

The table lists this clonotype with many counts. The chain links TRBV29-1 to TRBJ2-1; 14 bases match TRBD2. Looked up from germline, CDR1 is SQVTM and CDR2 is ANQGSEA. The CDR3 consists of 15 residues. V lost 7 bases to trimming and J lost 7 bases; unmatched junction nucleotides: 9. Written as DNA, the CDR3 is TGCAGCGGTTTAGCAGGGACTAGCGGGAGAAATGAGCAGTTCTTC. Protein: CSGLAGTSGRNEQFF.